These T cell receptor beta chains were read from a single sample in a study of post-analysis software for immune sequencing data. MiXCR, run by TCRdb on the PCR reads, gives a single entry per CDR3 protein. The repertoire holds fewer than 850,000 distinct CDR3 sequences, with 25% to 30% as singletons. The specimen sequenced was blood. Every receptor here comes from a girl aged 5-17 years with multiple sclerosis. CDR3s include the opening cysteine and the closing phenylalanine or tryptophan. The D gene is left open where the match is weak. The size field is filled for only some rows; it gives once, few, many or a size class.

clone_size d_call j_call v_call cdr3_nt cdr3_aa
- TRBD2 TRBJ2-7 TRBV7-2 TGTGCCAGCAGCATGGCTAGCGGGAGGATTTCCTACGAGCAGTACTTC CASSMASGRISYEQYF
- - TRBJ2-3 TRBV11-2 TGTGCCAGCAGCTTAAACGTAGGGACAGATACGCAGTATTTT CASSLNVGTDTQYF
- - TRBJ2-5 TRBV24-1 TGTGCCACCAGTGATTTGGCGGGGGAGACCCAGTACTTC CATSDLAGETQYF
few - TRBJ2-7 TRBV12-3/TRBV12-4 TGTGTCAGCAGTACAAAAGTGGCGGCTTACGAGCAGTACTTC CVSSTKVAAYEQYF
- TRBD2 TRBJ2-5 TRBV7-2 TGTGCCAGCAGCACCGGGGCCGGGGGGAACCAAGAGACCCAGTACTTC CASSTGAGGNQETQYF
few - TRBJ1-2 TRBV20-1 TGCAGTGCTGCCCCGGGCGGAGGGGGCTACACCTTC CSAAPGGGGYTF
many - TRBJ1-2 TRBV5-5 TGTGCCAGCAGCCCCGCTGCGGGGGGCCCTTATGGCTACACCTTC CASSPAAGGPYGYTF
few - TRBJ2-7 TRBV6-5 TGTGCCAGCAGAGCCCCGGGACTGGGCTCCTACGAGCAGTACTTC CASRAPGLGSYEQYF
- - TRBJ2-7 TRBV2 TGTGCCAGCAGTGAAAATCACCCCTACGAGCAGTACTTC CASSENHPYEQYF
many - TRBJ2-7 TRBV20-1 TGCAGTGCTAGGGCTAGCTACGAGCAGTACTTC CSARASYEQYF
many - TRBJ2-3 TRBV20-1 TGCAGTGCCCCCGGGGACAGCACAGATACGCAGTATTTT CSAPGDSTDTQYF
few TRBD2 TRBJ2-1 TRBV6-5 TGTGCCAGCAGTTATTGGGGACTAGACCTCAACAATGAGCAGTTCTTC CASSYWGLDLNNEQFF
many TRBD2 TRBJ2-7 TRBV7-2 TGCGCCAGCAGCCTTGGACTAGCGGTCTCCTACGAGCAGTACTTC CASSLGLAVSYEQYF
few TRBD1 TRBJ2-5 TRBV29-1 TGCAGCGTTGCGGGCAGGGGGAGAGTCAATGAGCAGTACTTC CSVAGRGRVNEQYF
- - TRBJ2-6 TRBV5-1 TGCGCCAGCAGCCCCGGGATCGCCTCTGGGGCCAACGTCCTGACTTTC CASSPGIASGANVLTF
- - TRBJ2-7 TRBV20-1 TGCAGTGCTAGAGATCCCAGTTACGAGCAGTACTTC CSARDPSYEQYF